The 26 T cell receptor beta chains presented below share a single source sample, sequenced in a study of technical replicates of blood from several donors (dated by TCRdb to 2016 to 2017). The library was obtained by the immunoSEQ multiplex PCR assay. As stored in TCRdb, this immuneACCESS dataset retains in-frame rearrangements with V and J assigned. A fraction of the clones does not appear; measured against another copy, unresolved V genes explain less than half of the discrepancy, and the remainder lacks a known reason. For this sample the table gives some 80,000 clones, of which 95% were detected only once. The biggest ten clones account for 0.35% to 0.45% of the sample. The sequencing input was T cells isolated from PBMCs. Receptors were obtained from a human donor in good health.

The rearrangement links TRBV5-1 to TRBJ2-1; 12 positions agree with TRBD2. The CDR3 runs to 17 residues. CDR1 and CDR2 (germline): SGHRS, YFSETQ. V was pared by 1 base and J by 5 bases, with 7 bases of the junction left unmatched. DNA of the CDR3: TGCGCCAGCAGCTTGAGGCTAGCGGGAGGGACTCACAATGAGCAGTTCTTC. Its protein is CASSLRLAGGTHNEQFF. The whole variable domain, remainder taken from reference TRBV5-1 and TRBJ2-1, is KAGVTQTPRYLIKTRGQQVTLSCSPISGHRSVSWYQQTPGQGLQFLFEYFSETQRNKGNFPGRFSGRQFSNSRSEMNVSTLELGDSALYLCASSLRLAGGTHNEQFFGPGTRLTVL.

The V gene is TRBV27, the J gene TRBJ1-2; D is undetermined. Trimming took 8 bases from V and 0 from J, leaving 16 bases between them. This CDR3 has 15 amino acids. The germline V gene has CDR1 MNHEY and CDR2 SMNVEV (reference sequence). The CDR3 DNA follows: TGTGCCAGCTTATCGACCGCGGATGCTAACTATGGCTACACCTTC. Amino acids: CASLSTADANYGYTF.

V usage is TRBV2 and J usage is TRBJ2-5; 9 bases align to TRBD2. Germline V CDR1 and CDR2: SNHLY, FYNNEI. This CDR3 spans 15 amino acids. CDR3 nucleotide sequence: TGTGCTACGTTAGCGGGAGAAATTACTGGAGAGACCCAGTACTTC. Translated: CATLAGEITGETQYF.

This chain joins TRBV5-4 and TRBJ2-3, with 9 positions matching TRBD1. The J segment lost 2 bases and the V segment lost 4 bases, leaving 5 bases of the junction unmatched. The CDR3 is 15 residues long. The V gene's germline CDR1 is SGHNT and CDR2 YYREEE (reference sequence). The CDR3 loop is CASSIGTGHTDTQYF. CDR3 nucleotides: TGTGCCAGCAGCATCGGGACAGGGCACACAGATACGCAGTATTTT.

The chain links TRBV10-3 to TRBJ1-2; 8 nucleotides match TRBD1. There are 15 residues in the CDR3. From germline, CDR1 is ENHRY and CDR2 SYGVKD. V was clipped by 5 bases and J by 4 bases; unmatched bases: 9. CDR3 bases: TGTGCCATCAGTTTCGGACAGGGCTTCCTCTATGGCTACACCTTC. Translation gives CAISFGQGFLYGYTF.

The V call is TRBV7-9, the J call TRBJ2-1; D perhaps matches TRBD2 (6 bases). This CDR3 has 15 residues. The ends were cut back, 2 bases at V and 9 bases at J, with 17 bases in the middle. Germline CDR1 SEHNR, CDR2 FQNEAQ (reference sequence). In DNA form, the CDR3 reads TGTGCCAGCAGCTTACCCGGGAGTGTTAGAAGTGAGCAGTTCTTC. Translation gives CASSLPGSVRSEQFF.

This sequence joins TRBV10-3 and TRBJ2-7; weak D call: TRBD1 (6 bases). This CDR3 has 14 amino acids. The germline V gene encodes CDR1 ENHRY and CDR2 SYGVKD. The V gene lost 0 bases and the J gene lost 5 bases, with 11 bases spanning the gap. CDR3: CAISESPGENEQYF. The CDR3 DNA sequence: TGTGCCATCAGTGAGTCTCCAGGGGAGAACGAGCAGTACTTC.

V usage is TRBV9 and J usage is TRBJ1-5, with 8 positions matching TRBD1. Germline V lookup: CDR1 SGDLS, CDR2 YYNGEE. After removal of 2 bases from V and 5 bases from J, the junction contained 6 bases not matched to a gene. This CDR3 spans 15 amino acids. The CDR3 DNA reads TGTGCCAGCAGCGTTAATCCGGGACAGGATCAGCCCCAGCATTTT. It is translated as CASSVNPGQDQPQHF.

The gene calls are TRBV30 and TRBJ2-7; 8 bases match TRBD2. J was trimmed by 4 bases and V by 2 bases; bases with no gene match: 4. Germline V gene sequence: CDR1 GTSNPN, CDR2 SVGIG (reference sequence). CDR3 length: 13 amino acids. The CDR3 nucleotides read TGTGCCTGGAGTCAGCGGGAGATGTACGAGCAGTACTTC. Its protein is CAWSQREMYEQYF.

The chain uses TRBV11-3 and TRBJ2-7; D might be TRBD1 (6 bases). Germline V CDR1 and CDR2: SGHNT, YENEEA. The CDR3 runs 14 residues. Trimming stripped 5 bases from V and 1 base from J, with 12 bases between. The CDR3 region has the DNA TGTGCCAGCAGCATTTGGGACAATTCCTACGAGCAGTACTTC. Translated: CASSIWDNSYEQYF.

The V call is TRBV28, the J call TRBJ1-4; tentatively, D is TRBD1 (5 bases). Trimming shortened V by 7 bases and J by 0 bases, and 21 bases separated the two germline ends. Germline assignment: CDR1 MDHEN and CDR2 SYDVKM. CDR3 length: 18 amino acids. CDR3 in amino acids: CASTPAKGPVATNEKLFF. CDR3 sequence (DNA): TGTGCCAGCACCCCAGCCAAGGGGCCCGTTGCAACTAATGAAAAACTGTTTTTT. Full variable domain (remainder filled in from reference TRBV28 and TRBJ1-4): DVKVTQSSRYLVKRTGEKVFLECVQDMDHENMFWYRQDPGLGLRLIYFSYDVKMKEKGDIPEGYSVSREKKERFSLILESASTNQTSMYLCASTPAKGPVATNEKLFFGSGTQLSVL.

This chain joins TRBV5-1 and TRBJ2-3; TRBD2 aligns across 7 bases. CDR3 length: 14 residues. V shed 4 bases and J 3 bases; nucleotides not matched to a gene: 5. CDR1 and CDR2 (germline): SGHRS, YFSETQ. The CDR3 protein is CASSRAGITDTQYF. As DNA, the CDR3 is TGCGCCAGCAGCCGAGCGGGGATAACAGATACGCAGTATTTT.

J is TRBJ2-1 and V is TRBV27; perhaps TRBD2 as D (5 bases). Germline V CDR1 and CDR2: MNHEY, SMNVEV (reference sequence). The CDR3 totals 19 residues. Trimming cost V 1 base and J 4 bases, with 23 bases left between them. Written as DNA, the CDR3 is TGTGCCAGCAGTTTATGGTATGTTGAGGGCCCTCTTTCTTACAATGAGCAGTTCTTC. It translates to CASSLWYVEGPLSYNEQFF.

The chain carries TRBV6-4 and TRBJ2-1, with D perhaps matching TRBD2 (6 bases). Germline CDR1 MRHNA, CDR2 SNTAGT. The germline V and J ends were trimmed by 0 bases and 9 bases, with 15 bases remaining between them. The CDR3 totals 15 residues. The DNA of the CDR3 is TGTGCCAGCAGTGACTCAAAATTACTAGCCGGTGAGCAGTTCTTC. Protein sequence: CASSDSKLLAGEQFF.

This chain connects TRBV13 to TRBJ1-1; 8 bases agree with TRBD1. The J segment lost 8 bases and the V segment lost 3 bases, leaving 14 bases of the junction unmatched. Germline V gene lookup returns CDR1 PRHDT and CDR2 FYEKMQ (reference sequence). The CDR3 loop spans 16 amino acids. The CDR3 sequence is CASSLSRTGRSKEAFF. DNA for the CDR3: TGTGCCAGCAGCTTGAGTCGGACAGGGAGGAGTAAAGAAGCTTTCTTT.

The chain links TRBV5-4 to TRBJ1-1; D remains unclear. V gave up 2 bases and J gave up 2 bases, with 7 bases separating them. In germline, CDR1 is SGHNT, CDR2 YYREEE (reference sequence). This CDR3 is built from 13 residues. CDR3 bases: TGTGCCAGCAGCTTCCGGGGAAACACTGAAGCTTTCTTT. Amino acid sequence: CASSFRGNTEAFF.

This sequence joins TRBV7-6 and TRBJ2-2, with TRBD2 identical over 12 bases. CDR3 length: 16 amino acids. CDR1 SGHVS and CDR2 FNYEAQ come from the germline V gene. Unmatched junction bases numbered 7, after V lost 6 bases and J lost 5 bases. The CDR3 here is CASSLRLAGETGELFF. CDR3 nucleotide sequence: TGTGCCAGCAGTCTGAGACTAGCGGGAGAAACCGGGGAGCTGTTTTTT.

This chain uses TRBV30 with TRBJ1-1; 8 nucleotides match TRBD1. Germline V CDR1 and CDR2: GTSNPN, SVGIG (reference sequence). The V and J ends lost 0 bases and 5 bases, in that order; junction bases with no gene match: 8. This CDR3 region has 15 residues. The CDR3 spells CAWSVYRGRNTEAFF. The CDR3 DNA reads TGTGCCTGGAGTGTCTACAGGGGGAGGAATACTGAAGCTTTCTTT.

This clone was found once. The chain uses TRBV27 and TRBJ1-2; D perhaps matches TRBD1 (6 bases). Trimming removed 0 bases from V and 5 bases from J, with 13 bases in between. Germline lookup yields CDR1 MNHEY and CDR2 SMNVEV (reference sequence). CDR3 length: 15 residues. CDR3 sequence: CASSLSIGDIYGYTF. CDR3 coding DNA: TGTGCCAGCAGTTTATCAATCGGGGACATTTATGGCTACACCTTC.

The V gene is TRBV27, the J gene TRBJ2-7, with TRBD2 identical over 9 bases. Per the germline V gene, CDR1 is MNHEY and CDR2 is SMNVEV (reference sequence). Trimming cost V 5 bases and J 12 bases; bases outside gene matches: 20. The CDR3 loop spans 16 amino acids. Written as DNA, the CDR3 is TGTGCCAGCAGTGAACACGGGCTGATAGCGGGAGTCTGGCCGTACTTC. Translated, it gives CASSEHGLIAGVWPYF.

This clone has only one observation. The J gene is TRBJ2-7, the V gene TRBV6-5; TRBD1 is a possible D gene (5 bases). V was shortened by 6 bases and J by 5 bases, with 11 bases between the two germline ends. The CDR3 runs to 12 residues. The germline CDR1 and CDR2 sequences are MNHEY and SVGAGI. The CDR3 DNA reads as TGTGCCAGCAGGGACAATCGCGACGAGCAGTACTTC. This encodes CASRDNRDEQYF.

This sequence joins TRBV2 and TRBJ2-2, with a weak D call TRBD2 (7 bases). Germline CDR1 reads SNHLY; CDR2 reads FYNNEI. V was shortened by 9 bases and J by 5 bases, with 22 bases between the two germline ends. This CDR3 is 16 amino acids long. The CDR3 bases are TGTGCCAGTGGGGGGGGCACGCACCTAGGGACCGGGGAGCTGTTTTTT. Protein sequence: CASGGGTHLGTGELFF.

This clone appeared once. This sequence joins TRBV25-1 and TRBJ2-3; the match to TRBD1 covers 8 bases. CDR3 length: 15 residues. Germline V lookup: CDR1 MGHDK, CDR2 SYGVNS. The trim removed 2 bases at V and 6 bases at J, leaving 7 bases unmatched. This CDR3 is CASSEDRGPMDTQYF. CDR3 bases: TGTGCCAGCAGTGAAGACAGGGGCCCCATGGATACGCAGTATTTT.

V is TRBV4-2 and J is TRBJ2-7; D perhaps matches TRBD1 (5 bases). Germline-derived CDR1 and CDR2 are LGHNA and YNFKEQ. The CDR3 runs to 15 residues. Trimming took 0 bases from V and 8 from J, leaving 17 bases between them. This CDR3 is CASSQELQDGRQQYF. The DNA for the CDR3 is TGTGCCAGCAGCCAAGAACTACAGGACGGGCGTCAGCAGTACTTC.

The CDR3 DNA is TGTGCCAGCAGCCCGAATCTAGGGGTTGGGTATGGCTACACCTTC. This sequence encodes CASSPNLGVGYGYTF. V usage is TRBV9 and J usage is TRBJ1-2, with D maybe TRBD1 (5 bases). Germline-derived CDR1 and CDR2 are SGDLS and YYNGEE. This CDR3 has 15 amino acids. With 4 bases removed from V and 5 bases from J, the gap between germline ends came to 18 bases.

This chain's CDR3 is CASSLVGTDTQYF. DNA for the CDR3: TGTGCCAGCAGCTTAGTCGGCACAGATACGCAGTATTTT. The chain recombines TRBV7-6 with TRBJ2-3, with D hard to call. The CDR3 has 13 residues. Trimming shortened V by 1 base and J by 1 base, and 3 bases separated the two germline ends. In germline, CDR1 is SGHVS, CDR2 FNYEAQ. The whole variable domain, remainder taken from reference TRBV7-6 and TRBJ2-3, is GAGVSQSPRYKVTKRGQDVALRCDPISGHVSLYWYRQALGQGPEFLTYFNYEAQQDKSGLPNDRFSAERPEGSISTLTIQRTEQRDSAMYRCASSLVGTDTQYFGPGTRLTVL.